Presented here are 28 T cell receptor beta chains from one specimen sequenced in a study of blood T cell repertoires in COVID-19. The assay was immunoSEQ multiplex PCR, and TCRdb's table has in-frame clones only and misses some. Seen here are a few hundred thousand clones, around 86% observed once, and the top ten hold 3% to 4.5%. The sample taken for sequencing was PBMCs or T cells enriched from blood (not recorded which). These receptor sequences come from a woman aged 35 to 49 with acute COVID-19.

The chain recombines TRBV19 with TRBJ1-1; D is undetermined. V lost 6 bases, J lost 2 bases, and 4 bases lay in between. The CDR3 is 11 amino acids. Germline V gene data show CDR1 as LNHDA and CDR2 as SQIVND (reference sequence). In DNA, the CDR3 is TGTGCCAGTAGGTCTAACACTGAAGCTTTCTTT. Its translation: CASRSNTEAFF. Supplemented by reference TRBV19 and TRBJ1-1, the full variable domain reads DGGITQSPKYLFRKEGQNVTLSCEQNLNHDAMYWYRQDPGQGLRLIYYSQIVNDFQKGDIAEGYSVSREKKESFPLTVTSAQKNPTAFYLCASRSNTEAFFGQGTRLTVV.

The chain has TRBV6-1 and TRBJ1-1, with TRBD1 as a possible D gene (5 bases). The CDR3 runs 13 residues. The germline CDR1 and CDR2 sequences are MNHNS and SASEGT. The V end lost 6 bases, the J end lost 4 bases, and 12 bases lay between the germline ends. The CDR3 DNA reads as TGTGCCAGCAGCACCAGGGTCGGCACTGAAGCTTTCTTT. Translated: CASSTRVGTEAFF.

The rearrangement links TRBV30 to TRBJ2-1, with D maybe TRBD1 (5 bases). V gave up 4 bases and J gave up 6 bases, with 13 bases separating them. This CDR3 comprises 13 residues. CDR1 and CDR2 from the germline V gene are GTSNPN and SVGIG (reference sequence). As DNA, the CDR3 is TGTGCCTGGACGGATAGGGGTCCCAATGAGCAGTTCTTC. Its protein is CAWTDRGPNEQFF.

The CDR3 DNA is TGTGCCAGCTCACCACCGGAAGGCAGGGGGACCTATGGCTACACCTTC. Amino acid sequence: CASSPPEGRGTYGYTF. The gene calls are TRBV18 and TRBJ1-2; 7 bases are a match to TRBD1. CDR3 length: 16 amino acids. Germline V CDR1 and CDR2: KGHSH, LQKENI. Losses at the gene ends were 0 bases for V and 4 bases for J; bases not matched to a gene: 8.

J is TRBJ1-2 and V is TRBV7-9; 7 bases are shared with TRBD1. CDR1 and CDR2 (germline): SEHNR, FQNEAQ (reference sequence). The CDR3 extends over 13 amino acids. Unmatched junction bases numbered 5, after V lost 3 bases and J lost 7 bases. CDR3 residues: CASSFEGAGGYTF. In nucleotides, the CDR3 is TGTGCCAGCAGCTTTGAGGGGGCGGGTGGCTACACCTTC.

The chain recombines TRBV6-2 or TRBV6-3 with TRBJ2-2, with D tentatively TRBD2 (6 bases). The V end was cut by 6 bases, the J end by 0 bases, with 23 bases between. The CDR3 extends over 19 amino acids. Per germline, CDR1 MNHEY and CDR2 SVGEGT. DNA of the CDR3: TGTGCCAGCAGCCCCCTCTCCTTAGCGGAAAAATCGAACACCGGGGAGCTGTTTTTT. This sequence encodes CASSPLSLAEKSNTGELFF.

This chain uses TRBV5-6 with TRBJ1-2, with 11 bases fitting TRBD1. CDR1 and CDR2 (germline): SGHDT, YYEEEE. V was pared by 4 bases and J by 13 bases, with 18 bases of the junction left unmatched. This CDR3 is built from 16 residues. CDR3 loop: CASSIRFVSGTGGITF. As DNA, the CDR3 is TGTGCCAGCAGCATACGTTTCGTCTCCGGGACAGGGGGGATCACCTTC.

This sequence joins TRBV3-1 (or the pseudogene TRBV3-2) and TRBJ1-1; perhaps TRBD1 as D (6 bases). V was clipped by 5 bases and J by 1 base, with 11 bases between them. The CDR3 runs to 14 residues. CDR1 and CDR2 (germline): LGHDT, YNNKEL (reference sequence). CDR3 region: CASSYLQGNTEAFF. The CDR3 nucleotides read TGTGCCAGCAGCTACCTACAGGGGAACACTGAAGCTTTCTTT.

In this sample, this clone turned up a few times. The V and J genes are TRBV5-4 and TRBJ1-4, with TRBD1 matching over 10 bases. CDR1 is SGHNT and CDR2 is YYREEE in the germline V gene (reference sequence). The CDR3 sequence is 15 residues long. V gave up 1 base and J gave up 8 bases; unmatched junction bases: 5. CDR3 sequence (DNA): TGTGCCAGCAGCTTGTCAGGGACAGGGGTCGAAAAACTGTTTTTT. This sequence encodes CASSLSGTGVEKLFF.

The chain employs TRBV28 and TRBJ2-2, with TRBD1 identical over 8 bases. This CDR3 is 15 amino acids long. Trimming at V came to 8 bases and at J to 6 bases, leaving 11 bases not matched to a gene. The germline gives CDR1 MDHEN, CDR2 SYDVKM. The CDR3 bases are TGTGCCAGCGCGACCCAGGGGGCCCCGTCCGGGGAGCTGTTTTTT. This codes for CASATQGAPSGELFF.

V is TRBV27 and J is TRBJ2-3; possible D gene TRBD1, 6 bases. The CDR3 contains 13 residues. Germline V CDR1 and CDR2: MNHEY, SMNVEV (reference sequence). V gave up 2 bases and J gave up 10 bases, with 13 bases separating them. The CDR3: CASSLGGGASQYF. DNA of the CDR3: TGTGCCAGCAGTTTAGGGGGCGGAGCCTCGCAGTATTTT.

This rearrangement joins TRBV18 to TRBJ1-5; D gene uncertain. The V end lost 1 base, the J end lost 4 bases, and 8 bases lay between the germline ends. This CDR3 spans 14 amino acids. Looked up from germline, CDR1 is KGHSH and CDR2 is LQKENI. The CDR3 sequence: CASSPLSVNQPQHF. CDR3 coding DNA: TGTGCCAGCTCACCACTGTCAGTAAATCAGCCCCAGCATTTT.

This clone turned up a few times. This rearrangement joins TRBV7-3 to TRBJ2-7, with TRBD1 matching over 9 bases. Germline V gene lookup returns CDR1 SGHTA and CDR2 FQGTGA. Unmatched junction bases numbered 3, after V lost 5 bases and J lost 4 bases. The CDR3 has 13 residues. The CDR3 region is CASSRDRGYEQYF. The CDR3 nucleotides read TGTGCCAGCAGCCGAGACAGGGGGTACGAGCAGTACTTC. Full variable domain (rest looked up from reference TRBV7-3 and TRBJ2-7): GAGVSQTPSNKVTEKGKYVELRCDPISGHTALYWYRQSLGQGPEFLIYFQGTGAADDSGLPNDRFFAVRPEGSVSTLKIQRTERGDSAVYLCASSRDRGYEQYFGPGTRLTVT.

The rearrangement links TRBV27 to TRBJ1-6; D unclear. Germline V gene data show CDR1 as MNHEY and CDR2 as SMNVEV (reference sequence). The ends were cut back, 7 bases at V and 8 bases at J, with 12 bases in the middle. The CDR3 spans 13 residues. The CDR3 nucleotides are TGTGCCAGCACCCCAGGCCTTTATTCACCCCTCCACTTT. It encodes CASTPGLYSPLHF.

This clone was observed many times. This sequence joins TRBV18 and TRBJ1-6, with 9 bases aligning to TRBD1. The V gene end was trimmed by 6 bases and the J gene end by 7 bases; junction bases not matched to a gene: 7. The CDR3 loop spans 15 amino acids. Per germline, CDR1 KGHSH and CDR2 LQKENI. CDR3 sequence: CASSRTGEENSPLHF. The CDR3 coding sequence is TGTGCCAGCTCCCGGACAGGGGAGGAGAATTCACCCCTCCACTTT.

This clone has a handful of counts. This rearrangement joins TRBV27 to TRBJ1-1, with a possible D match to TRBD1 (6 bases). There are 13 residues in the CDR3. In germline, CDR1 is MNHEY, CDR2 SMNVEV (reference sequence). The V and J ends lost 6 bases and 6 bases respectively, with 14 bases between them. In nucleotides, the CDR3 is TGTGCCAGCAGCCAACAGGGATCTGCTGAAGCTTTCTTT. This gives the protein CASSQQGSAEAFF.

This sequence joins TRBV5-4 and TRBJ2-2, with D perhaps TRBD2 (5 bases). This CDR3 region has 14 residues. The germline V gene has CDR1 SGHNT and CDR2 YYREEE (reference sequence). The V end was cut by 1 base, the J end by 4 bases, with 8 bases between. CDR3 loop: CASSLSEGTGELFF. The CDR3, as DNA: TGTGCCAGCAGCTTGTCTGAGGGCACCGGGGAGCTGTTTTTT.

V is TRBV7-9 and J is TRBJ2-1; 8 nucleotides align to TRBD2. V dropped 5 bases and J dropped 7; count of bases not matched to a gene: 16. The length of the CDR3 is 17 residues. The germline CDR1 and CDR2 sequences are SEHNR and FQNEAQ (reference sequence). CDR3 nucleotide sequence: TGTGCCAGCAGCCCTGGTCGTCCTAAGCGGGAGATAAATGAGCAGTTCTTC. Encoded protein: CASSPGRPKREINEQFF.

This chain connects TRBV13 to TRBJ1-1; 8 nucleotides match TRBD1. The CDR3 spans 14 residues. CDR1 is PRHDT, CDR2 FYEKMQ, per germline (reference sequence). With V trimmed by 4 bases and J by 4 bases, 5 bases remained unmatched. CDR3 amino acids: CASSYDRGPTEAFF. DNA for the CDR3: TGTGCCAGCAGCTACGACAGGGGACCCACTGAAGCTTTCTTT.

The chain joins TRBV10-2 to TRBJ2-7; 7 bases map to TRBD1. The CDR3 covers 16 residues. Per the germline V gene, CDR1 is WSHSY and CDR2 is SAAADI. V dropped 0 bases and J dropped 4; count of bases not matched to a gene: 9. Here the CDR3 DNA reads TGCGCCAGCAGTGAGTCGGGACAGTTACTTTCTTACGAGCAGTACTTC. Translated: CASSESGQLLSYEQYF.

The chain recombines TRBV7-3 with TRBJ2-5, with no clear D. CDR3 size: 13 residues. The germline CDR1 and CDR2 sequences are SGHTA and FQGTGA. V dropped 0 bases and J dropped 4 bases, with 6 bases sitting between them. CDR3 sequence reads: CASSLTAGETQYF. The CDR3 bases are TGTGCCAGCAGCTTAACAGCAGGAGAGACCCAGTACTTC.

This clone was observed a handful of times. The chain uses TRBV5-1 and TRBJ2-3, with 14 positions matching TRBD2. Germline assignment: CDR1 SGHRS and CDR2 YFSETQ. The CDR3 loop spans 16 amino acids. The junction had 1 base not matched to a gene; V was cut back by 3 bases and J by 1 base. CDR3 residues: CASSWGLAGGTDTQYF. The CDR3 region has the DNA TGCGCCAGCAGCTGGGGACTAGCGGGGGGCACAGATACGCAGTATTTT. Filled out from reference TRBV5-1 and TRBJ2-3, the complete variable domain reads KAGVTQTPRYLIKTRGQQVTLSCSPISGHRSVSWYQQTPGQGLQFLFEYFSETQRNKGNFPGRFSGRQFSNSRSEMNVSTLELGDSALYLCASSWGLAGGTDTQYFGPGTRLTVL.

The chain combines TRBV18 with TRBJ1-1; 9 bases align to TRBD1. J lost 1 base, V lost 3 bases, and 3 bases had no gene match. The CDR3 runs 15 residues. Per germline, CDR1 KGHSH and CDR2 LQKENI. As DNA, the CDR3 is TGTGCCAGCTCACCTAGGACAGGGGAGAACACTGAAGCTTTCTTT. As protein: CASSPRTGENTEAFF.

In its sample, this clone was seen once. The rearrangement links TRBV7-6 to TRBJ2-3, with D possibly matching TRBD2 (6 bases). Trimming cost V 4 bases and J 1 base, with 9 bases left between them. Germline CDR1 and CDR2: SGHVS and FNYEAQ. The CDR3 length is 14 residues. This CDR3 reads CASSWGGGTDTQYF. The CDR3 bases are TGTGCCAGCAGCTGGGGCGGGGGCACAGATACGCAGTATTTT.

The rearrangement links TRBV11-3 to TRBJ2-7, with 16 bases fitting TRBD2. The CDR3 has 15 residues. Germline loops: CDR1 SGHNT, CDR2 YENEEA. V lost 0 bases, J lost 7 bases, and 0 bases stayed unmatched. The CDR3 here is CASSLEGLAGGEQYF. The CDR3 region has the DNA TGTGCCAGCAGCTTAGAGGGACTAGCGGGAGGGGAGCAGTACTTC.

The chain combines TRBV13 with TRBJ2-3, with 8 bases identical to TRBD2. Germline V gene data show CDR1 as PRHDT and CDR2 as FYEKMQ (reference sequence). CDR3 length equals 18 residues. After removal of 5 bases from V and 4 bases from J, the junction contained 17 bases not matched to a gene. In nucleotides, the CDR3 is TGTGCCAGCAGCGTTGGCGCGGGGGGTGAAAGAGTTTCAGATACGCAGTATTTT. This sequence encodes CASSVGAGGERVSDTQYF.

V is TRBV28 and J is TRBJ1-3; 7 nucleotides line up with TRBD1. Germline-derived CDR1 and CDR2 are MDHEN and SYDVKM. Trimming at V came to 6 bases and at J to 4 bases, leaving 12 bases not matched to a gene. CDR3 length: 16 amino acids. CDR3 nucleotides: TGTGCCAGCAGCCCCGATACAGGGGTATCCGGAAACACCATATATTTT. Its translation is CASSPDTGVSGNTIYF.

J is TRBJ1-1 and V is TRBV6-1; no reliable D call. The germline V and J ends were trimmed by 3 bases and 5 bases, with 7 bases remaining between them. The CDR3 runs 12 residues. CDR1 and CDR2 (germline): MNHNS, SASEGT. The CDR3: CASSDFRTEAFF. The DNA for the CDR3 is TGTGCCAGCAGTGATTTCAGGACTGAAGCTTTCTTT.